One sample yielded the 31 T cell receptor beta chains listed below, sequenced in a study of T-cell memory formation after mild COVID-19. A single record per CDR3 protein comes from TCRdb applying MiXCR to the 5' RACE reads. The repertoire holds about 450,000 distinct CDR3 sequences, with 20% to 30% as singletons. The sequenced sample consisted of PBMCs or a T cell subset sorted from them (not recorded which). These receptors originate from an adult woman who had mild COVID-19 (a few samples of this study predate the infection). Cell type and time point are not known.

This clonotype showed up just a few times. The chain uses TRBV20-1 and TRBJ1-1, with 8 bases matching TRBD1. The CDR3 is made up of 13 amino acids. Germline values: CDR1 DFQATT, CDR2 SNEGSKA (reference sequence). Germline trimming cut 6 bases from V and 4 bases from J; bases unmatched to any gene: 7. The CDR3, as DNA: TGCAGTGCACGGACAGGGTGGGGCACTGAAGCTTTCTTT. Its protein product is CSARTGWGTEAFF.

V gene TRBV7-9 combines with J gene TRBJ2-7; 8 nucleotides align to TRBD1. J lost 2 bases, V lost 7 bases, and 4 bases had no gene match. Germline V gene data show CDR1 as SEHNR and CDR2 as FQNEAQ (reference sequence). There are 13 residues in the CDR3. The CDR3 loop reads CASTDRETYEQYF. The CDR3 nucleotides read TGTGCCAGCACGGACAGGGAGACCTACGAGCAGTACTTC.

This clonotype was observed a few times. The rearrangement links TRBV5-5 to TRBJ2-2; D is unclear. CDR3 length: 13 residues. CDR1 is SGHKS, CDR2 YYEKEE, per germline (reference sequence). V was shortened by 4 bases and J by 7 bases, with 11 bases between the two germline ends. The CDR3 region has the DNA TGTGCCAGCAGCCTTGACACGTACGGGGAGCTGTTTTTT. Translating it yields CASSLDTYGELFF. Complete variable domain (other parts from reference TRBV5-5 and TRBJ2-2): DAGVTQSPTHLIKTRGQQVTLRCSPISGHKSVSWYQQVLGQGPQFIFQYYEKEERGRGNFPDRFSARQFPNYSSELNVNALLLGDSALYLCASSLDTYGELFFGEGSRLTVL.

The table lists this clonotype with a few counts. The chain couples TRBV7-3 to TRBJ2-6; D not certain. The V gene lost 3 bases and the J gene lost 1 base, with 4 bases spanning the gap. Germline V gives CDR1 SGHTA, CDR2 FQGTGA. This CDR3 spans 14 amino acids. Here the CDR3 reads CASSFLSGANVLTF. CDR3 sequence (DNA): TGTGCCAGCAGCTTTCTTTCTGGGGCCAACGTCCTGACTTTC. The entire variable domain, with the rest obtained from reference TRBV7-3 and TRBJ2-6, is as follows: GAGVSQTPSNKVTEKGKYVELRCDPISGHTALYWYRQSLGQGPEFLIYFQGTGAADDSGLPNDRFFAVRPEGSVSTLKIQRTERGDSAVYLCASSFLSGANVLTFGAGSRLTVL.

In this sample, this clonotype turned up a few times. The chain recombines TRBV29-1 with TRBJ2-7; 9 nucleotides line up with TRBD2. CDR1 is SQVTM and CDR2 is ANQGSEA in the germline V gene. Losses at the gene ends were 6 bases for V and 2 bases for J; bases not matched to a gene: 5. The CDR3 has 13 residues. The CDR3 here is CSVGLAGPYEQYF. CDR3 in DNA: TGCAGCGTCGGCCTAGCGGGGCCCTACGAGCAGTACTTC.

This clonotype was detected a few times. The chain carries TRBV5-1 and TRBJ2-5; TRBD1 agrees at 8 bases. Germline values: CDR1 SGHRS, CDR2 YFSETQ. The V gene end was trimmed by 4 bases and the J gene end by 5 bases; junction bases not matched to a gene: 13. This CDR3 has 16 residues. The CDR3 region has the DNA TGCGCCAGCAGCCCCGTGGCGGACAGGGTCTGGGAGACCCAGTACTTC. It translates to CASSPVADRVWETQYF.

This clonotype was found a few times. The genes are TRBV4-1 and TRBJ1-4, with a tentative D call TRBD1 (5 bases). V was trimmed by 1 base and J by 0 bases, leaving 12 bases between them. CDR1 and CDR2 (germline): MGHRA, YSYEKL. The CDR3 is made up of 17 amino acids. CDR3 sequence reads: CASSQGRGLATNEKLFF. The DNA for the CDR3 is TGCGCCAGCAGCCAAGGGCGGGGACTTGCAACTAATGAAAAACTGTTTTTT.

This clonotype was seen a handful of times. This chain connects TRBV12-3 or TRBV12-4 to TRBJ2-1; D perhaps matches TRBD1 (6 bases). V shed 4 bases and J shed 2 bases, with 15 bases lying between them. The CDR3 runs to 16 residues. CDR3 residues: CASSWERTEPYNEQFF. CDR3 in DNA: TGTGCCAGCAGTTGGGAGAGGACAGAACCCTACAATGAGCAGTTCTTC.

This clonotype was detected ten times or more. DNA for the CDR3: TGTGCCAGTAACCCAGGGGGAGAGGGCTACACCTTC. This translates into CASNPGGEGYTF. The chain couples TRBV25-1 to TRBJ1-2; TRBD1 agrees at 7 bases. Per germline, CDR1 MGHDK and CDR2 SYGVNS. The CDR3 is 12 amino acids. With 9 bases clipped from V and 8 bases from J, the junction kept 9 bases outside the gene matches.

The chain links TRBV5-1 to TRBJ1-1; weak D call: TRBD1 (5 bases). The germline V gene has CDR1 SGHRS and CDR2 YFSETQ. V gave up 7 bases and J gave up 6 bases, with 22 bases separating them. The CDR3 consists of 15 residues. CDR3 nucleotides: TGCGCCAGCGGGATTACAGGTTTCGATGGGCCTGAAGCTTTCTTT. Protein sequence: CASGITGFDGPEAFF.

V gene TRBV6-4 combines with J gene TRBJ2-3; D remains ambiguous. The CDR3 has 14 amino acids. Germline V CDR1 and CDR2: MRHNA, SNTAGT. Trimming cost V 0 bases and J 4 bases, with 8 bases left between them. Here the CDR3 DNA reads TGTGCCAGCAGTGACTCGAGGCAGCCAGATACGCAGTATTTT. This gives the protein CASSDSRQPDTQYF.

There are a few counts of this clonotype. This chain uses TRBV5-1 with TRBJ2-7; TRBD1 matches 7 bases. Per germline, CDR1 SGHRS and CDR2 YFSETQ. Trimming at V came to 7 bases and at J to 3 bases, leaving 10 bases not matched to a gene. The CDR3 has 14 amino acids. The CDR3 sequence is CASAPTGEIYEQYF. The CDR3 nucleotides are TGCGCCAGCGCTCCAACAGGGGAAATCTACGAGCAGTACTTC.

This sequence joins TRBV15 and TRBJ2-3, with 12 bases lining up with TRBD2. The V and J ends lost 5 bases and 4 bases, in that order; junction bases with no gene match: 10. Germline V gives CDR1 LNHNV, CDR2 YYDKDF (reference sequence). CDR3 length: 17 amino acids. The CDR3 sequence: CATSPVPTSGGPDTQYF. DNA for the CDR3: TGTGCCACCAGCCCAGTCCCGACTAGCGGGGGCCCAGATACGCAGTATTTT.

This clonotype was observed many times. The rearrangement joins TRBV7-2 to TRBJ2-3; TRBD1 matches 7 bases. CDR3 length equals 14 residues. Germline V CDR1 and CDR2: SGHTA, FQGNSA. V was clipped by 3 bases and J by 9 bases; unmatched bases: 9. CDR3 sequence (DNA): TGTGCCAGCAGCTTTGGACAGGCCGAGGGAACGCAGTATTTT. It yields the protein CASSFGQAEGTQYF.

The chain has TRBV12-3 or TRBV12-4 and TRBJ1-2, with 11 bases identical to TRBD1. V lost 6 bases, J lost 2 bases, and 5 bases stayed unmatched. The CDR3 spans 15 residues. The DNA of the CDR3 is TGTGCCAGCAGACCGAGGACAGGGGGCAACTATGGCTACACCTTC. It yields the protein CASRPRTGGNYGYTF.

The CDR3 reads CASSQDQGGTGELFF. For the CDR3, the DNA is TGCGCCAGCAGCCAAGATCAAGGGGGCACCGGGGAGCTGTTTTTT. The chain has TRBV4-1 and TRBJ2-2; tentatively, D is TRBD1 (6 bases). Trimming shortened V by 0 bases and J by 4 bases, and 9 bases separated the two germline ends. Looked up from germline, CDR1 is MGHRA and CDR2 is YSYEKL. The CDR3 covers 15 residues.

The chain combines TRBV11-2 with TRBJ1-1; D remains unclear. Deletions cut 5 bases from V and 4 bases from J, with 11 bases between. Germline V gene sequence: CDR1 SGHAT, CDR2 FQNNGV. The CDR3 sequence is 13 residues long. CDR3 in DNA: TGTGCCAGCAGCCCCGACGGGGTCACTGAAGCTTTCTTT. Translated: CASSPDGVTEAFF.

This clonotype showed up just a few times. The rearrangement links TRBV11-2 to TRBJ2-3; 11 nucleotides align to TRBD2. CDR3 length equals 16 residues. Losses at the gene ends were 0 bases for V and 5 bases for J; bases not matched to a gene: 4. CDR1 and CDR2 (germline): SGHAT, FQNNGV. The CDR3 nucleotides read TGTGCCAGCAGCTTAGATCTAGCGGGGGGCCGAGATACGCAGTATTTT. It yields the protein CASSLDLAGGRDTQYF.

This chain connects TRBV6-6 to TRBJ2-7; weak D call: TRBD2 (7 bases). Trimming removed 2 bases from V and 0 bases from J, with 11 bases in between. Germline-derived CDR1 and CDR2 are MNHNY and SVGAGI (reference sequence). This CDR3 is built from 15 residues. CDR3 amino acids: CASSYGGGGSYEQYF. The CDR3 nucleotides are TGTGCCAGCAGTTACGGCGGGGGCGGCTCCTACGAGCAGTACTTC.

The chain employs TRBV20-1 and TRBJ2-7; 9 bases are shared with TRBD1. V was clipped by 6 bases and J by 6 bases; unmatched bases: 18. The CDR3 loop spans 16 amino acids. Germline V gene sequence: CDR1 DFQATT, CDR2 SNEGSKA (reference sequence). CDR3: CSAQRGRTGGFGEQYF. CDR3 nucleotides: TGCAGTGCCCAGAGAGGGAGAACAGGGGGCTTTGGCGAGCAGTACTTC.

The CDR3 DNA follows: TGCAGTGCTAGCCGGGGGAGTACCAAAAACATTCAGTACTTC. This translates into CSASRGSTKNIQYF. The V and J genes are TRBV20-1 and TRBJ2-4, with D possibly being TRBD2 (6 bases). V lost 3 bases and J lost 2, with 11 bases in between. The germline V gene has CDR1 DFQATT and CDR2 SNEGSKA (reference sequence). CDR3 length: 14 residues.

This clonotype was observed a handful of times. V and J are TRBV4-2 and TRBJ1-6; 7 nucleotides align to TRBD1. V dropped 3 bases and J dropped 7; count of bases not matched to a gene: 9. CDR3 length: 16 amino acids. Germline CDR1 and CDR2: LGHNA and YNFKEQ. The CDR3 nucleotides are TGTGCCAGCAGCCACACAGGGGAAGGGCGGAATTCACCCCTCCACTTT. It encodes CASSHTGEGRNSPLHF.

V and J are TRBV7-2 and TRBJ1-4, with D perhaps TRBD1 (5 bases). The CDR3 consists of 14 residues. Trimming removed 3 bases at V and 5 bases at J, with 10 bases between. The V gene's germline CDR1 is SGHTA and CDR2 FQGNSA. Written as DNA, the CDR3 is TGTGCCAGCAGCTTTCGCCGGGGGAATGAAAAACTGTTTTTT. Encoded protein: CASSFRRGNEKLFF.

This clonotype appeared a few times. The chain is built from TRBV7-2 and TRBJ2-1, with 7 positions matching TRBD2. Trimming removed 3 bases from V and 2 bases from J; junction bases left unmatched: 7. The germline V gene has CDR1 SGHTA and CDR2 FQGNSA. The CDR3 sequence is 16 residues long. The CDR3 DNA sequence: TGTGCCAGCAGCTTCAGTGGGACTACCGCCTACAATGAGCAGTTCTTC. Translating gives CASSFSGTTAYNEQFF.

This clonotype has only a few counts. The chain employs TRBV20-1 and TRBJ2-4; 7 bases are a match to TRBD1. This CDR3 has 16 amino acids. Germline V gene data show CDR1 as DFQATT and CDR2 as SNEGSKA (reference sequence). V gave up 3 bases and J gave up 2 bases; unmatched junction bases: 10. The CDR3 here is CSASIRQGLTKNIQYF. Written as DNA, the CDR3 is TGCAGTGCTAGTATCCGACAGGGCTTAACCAAAAACATTCAGTACTTC.

This clonotype has a count of ten or more. The V and J genes are TRBV7-2 and TRBJ2-1, with 11 bases aligning to TRBD1. Trimming removed 5 bases from V and 5 bases from J; junction bases left unmatched: 5. CDR1 is SGHTA, CDR2 FQGNSA, per germline. The CDR3 spans 15 residues. The CDR3 loop reads CASSRTGGNNNEQFF. CDR3 nucleotide sequence: TGTGCCAGCAGCCGGACAGGGGGCAACAACAATGAGCAGTTCTTC.

The chain links TRBV12-3 or TRBV12-4 to TRBJ2-7; no definite D call. CDR3 size: 13 residues. Trimming shortened V by 4 bases and J by 4 bases, and 11 bases separated the two germline ends. CDR3 residues: CASSSTMGYEQYF. The CDR3 DNA follows: TGTGCCAGCAGTTCTACCATGGGGTACGAGCAGTACTTC.

The chain combines TRBV24-1 with TRBJ1-2, with 9 nucleotides matching TRBD1. The CDR3 sequence is 15 residues long. CDR1 and CDR2 from the germline V gene are KGHDR and SFDVKD. V lost 3 bases and J lost 2; bases outside the gene matches: 3. CDR3 sequence reads: CATSDPGQGNYGYTF. For the CDR3, the DNA is TGTGCCACCAGTGATCCGGGACAGGGAAACTATGGCTACACCTTC.

The genes are TRBV5-1 and TRBJ2-3; either TRBD1 or TRBD2 may fit D (5 bases each). The germline V and J ends were trimmed by 4 bases and 3 bases, with 12 bases remaining between them. CDR1 and CDR2 (germline): SGHRS, YFSETQ. The CDR3 consists of 14 residues. The DNA of the CDR3 is TGCGCCAGCAGCCGGGACCGACGAACAGATACGCAGTATTTT. It codes for CASSRDRRTDTQYF.

This rearrangement joins TRBV7-2 to TRBJ1-2, with D unclear. Trimming removed 4 bases from V and 4 bases from J, with 13 bases in between. The CDR3 runs 14 residues. Germline V gene sequence: CDR1 SGHTA, CDR2 FQGNSA. Written as DNA, the CDR3 is TGTGCCAGCAGCTCCCATGGGCAGGTCTATGGCTACACCTTC. Translated, it gives CASSSHGQVYGYTF.

This clonotype was seen more than once but under ten times. V and J are TRBV12-3 or TRBV12-4 and TRBJ1-5, with D possibly being TRBD1 (6 bases). The CDR3 totals 15 residues. V was shortened by 6 bases and J by 0 bases, with 12 bases between the two germline ends. In nucleotides, the CDR3 is TGTGCCAGCAGCAAAGGGGGTTCTAGCAATCAGCCCCAGCATTTT. It is translated as CASSKGGSSNQPQHF.